The 27 T cell receptor beta chains presented below share a single source sample, sequenced in a study of beta chain features in type 1 diabetes. Findings and caveats of the study: Type 1 diabetes patients had TCRB CDR3s that were shorter (moderately but significantly so) in all four CD4+ subsets.

No antigens are known for them. The whole isolated RNA underwent reverse transcription, so sequencing captured expressed TCRB transcripts. Clones were read by immunoSEQ multiplex PCR, and TCRdb kept only the in-frame ones, dropping some. The sample shows about 700,000 clones, around 15% of them seen only once. The sequencing sample was made of naive CD4+ T cells from blood. All receptors come from a young man with type 1 diabetes.

This rearrangement joins TRBV18 to TRBJ1-2, with D unresolved. Germline loops: CDR1 KGHSH, CDR2 LQKENI. Trimming cost V 3 bases and J 6 bases, with 8 bases left between them. The CDR3 consists of 12 residues. The CDR3 DNA follows: TGTGCCAGCTCACCGGAGGGAGATGGCTACACCTTC. This gives the protein CASSPEGDGYTF. The whole variable domain, remainder taken from reference TRBV18 and TRBJ1-2, is NAGVMQNPRHLVRRRGQEARLRCSPMKGHSHVYWYRQLPEEGLKFMVYLQKENIIDESGMPKERFSAEFPKEGPSILRIQQVVRGDSAAYFCASSPEGDGYTFGSGTRLTVV.

CDR3 sequence reads: CASRPSMDRTEAFF. CDR3 DNA: TGTGCCAGCAGACCCTCAATGGACAGGACTGAAGCTTTCTTT. The V gene is TRBV6-6, the J gene TRBJ1-1; TRBD1 matches 7 bases. The CDR3 is 14 residues long. The trim removed 6 bases at V and 5 bases at J, leaving 9 bases unmatched. Per the germline V gene, CDR1 is MNHNY and CDR2 is SVGAGI (reference sequence).

J is TRBJ1-4 and V is TRBV7-9; TRBD1 might be the D (5 bases). This CDR3 contains 14 residues. Trimming pared 2 bases from V and 6 bases from J, leaving 10 bases between. Germline-derived CDR1 and CDR2 are SEHNR and FQNEAQ (reference sequence). The CDR3, as DNA: TGTGCCAGCAGCTTACGGGACGGATATGAAAAACTGTTTTTT. Residues: CASSLRDGYEKLFF.

The chain is built from TRBV2 and TRBJ1-5; 9 bases line up with TRBD1. Germline-derived CDR1 and CDR2 are SNHLY and FYNNEI. The CDR3 covers 13 residues. Losses at the gene ends were 7 bases for V and 6 bases for J; bases not matched to a gene: 4. In nucleotides, the CDR3 is TGTGCCAGCACCATGACAGGGGGTCAGCCCCAGCATTTT. It codes for CASTMTGGQPQHF.

The chain is built from TRBV11-2 and TRBJ1-2; D possibly corresponds to TRBD1 (6 bases). CDR1 is SGHAT and CDR2 is FQNNGV in the germline V gene. V lost 0 bases to trimming and J lost 7 bases, with 18 bases between them. The CDR3 is made up of 16 amino acids. CDR3 loop: CASSLEVAGRGPGYTF. The DNA of the CDR3 is TGTGCCAGCAGCTTAGAAGTGGCGGGCAGGGGACCTGGCTACACCTTC.

The chain carries TRBV29-1 and TRBJ2-7, with D possibly matching TRBD2 (6 bases). The V end lost 5 bases, the J end lost 1 base, and 15 bases lay between the germline ends. The CDR3 length is 14 residues. CDR1 is SQVTM, CDR2 ANQGSEA, per germline. Written as DNA, the CDR3 is TGCAGCGTTAAGGGGACTCCTGGGTCCTACGAGCAGTACTTC. Translating it yields CSVKGTPGSYEQYF.

The chain recombines TRBV11-2 with TRBJ2-1; possible D gene TRBD2, 7 bases. Trimming removed 7 bases from V and 6 bases from J, with 19 bases in between. The CDR3 is 15 residues long. CDR1 and CDR2 (germline): SGHAT, FQNNGV. Written as DNA, the CDR3 is TGTGCCAGCAACGCGCGGGGGACATCATCCAATGAGCAGTTCTTC. It encodes CASNARGTSSNEQFF.

This clone has only a few counts. The CDR3 nucleotides are TGTGCCAGCAGGGAGAGGGGGACAGGGGAATCCCTCCACTTT. Protein product: CASRERGTGESLHF. The chain links TRBV4-2 to TRBJ1-6, with 10 bases identical to TRBD1. Unmatched junction bases numbered 10, after V lost 6 bases and J lost 14 bases. The CDR3 covers 14 residues. The germline V gene encodes CDR1 LGHNA and CDR2 YNFKEQ.

The chain is built from TRBV10-3 and TRBJ2-2, with a tentative D call TRBD1 (6 bases). Germline CDR1 ENHRY, CDR2 SYGVKD. Trimming shortened V by 6 bases and J by 8 bases, and 7 bases separated the two germline ends. The CDR3 length is 11 residues. CDR3 residues: CAIRGQGELFF. DNA for the CDR3: TGTGCCATCAGAGGACAGGGGGAGCTGTTTTTT.

The CDR3 region is CASSEDDREDQPQHF. Here the CDR3 DNA reads TGTGCCAGCAGTGAAGATGACAGGGAGGATCAGCCCCAGCATTTT. This chain uses TRBV5-4 with TRBJ1-5; 7 bases agree with TRBD1. From germline, CDR1 is SGHNT and CDR2 YYREEE (reference sequence). V lost 5 bases, J lost 5 bases, and 10 bases stayed unmatched. The CDR3 sequence is 15 residues long.

The chain joins TRBV10-3 to TRBJ1-5; D not resolved. V shed 3 bases and J shed 0 bases, with 12 bases lying between them. Germline values: CDR1 ENHRY, CDR2 SYGVKD. The CDR3 spans 16 residues. The CDR3 DNA follows: TGTGCCATCAGTGAAGTCCAGAGCTATAGCAATCAGCCCCAGCATTTT. Translating gives CAISEVQSYSNQPQHF.

This clone was recorded a few times. The chain joins TRBV27 to TRBJ2-5; 15 positions match TRBD2. Per germline, CDR1 MNHEY and CDR2 SMNVEV (reference sequence). The CDR3 runs 20 residues. The trim removed 6 bases at V and 4 bases at J, leaving 18 bases unmatched. CDR3 loop: CASSHLGLAGGNPRGETQYF. CDR3 DNA: TGTGCCAGCAGCCATTTGGGACTAGCGGGGGGCAACCCCCGGGGAGAGACCCAGTACTTC.

V gene TRBV6-5 combines with J gene TRBJ1-2; 9 bases line up with TRBD1. The germline gives CDR1 MNHEY, CDR2 SVGAGI. This CDR3 is built from 15 residues. V trimming: 6 bases; J trimming: 1 base; junction bases outside the gene matches: 6. The CDR3 sequence is CASRPSTGGNYGYTF. DNA of the CDR3: TGTGCCAGCAGACCCTCGACAGGGGGTAACTATGGCTACACCTTC.

The chain recombines TRBV28 with TRBJ1-1; TRBD1 might be the D (5 bases). The CDR3 is made up of 14 amino acids. Per germline, CDR1 MDHEN and CDR2 SYDVKM. Trimming removed 8 bases from V and 5 bases from J, with 18 bases in between. CDR3 region: CASRTRGTGTEAFF. The CDR3 DNA is TGTGCCAGCCGAACGCGGGGGACGGGTACTGAAGCTTTCTTT.

Only a few counts were recorded for this clone. The genes are TRBV29-1 and TRBJ1-2; tentative D call: TRBD1 (5 bases). The CDR3 loop spans 12 amino acids. Trimming took off 1 base at V and 4 bases at J, with 7 bases between the two ends. CDR1 SQVTM and CDR2 ANQGSEA come from the germline V gene. CDR3 sequence reads: CSVEVQAYGYTF. The CDR3 nucleotides are TGCAGCGTTGAAGTACAGGCCTATGGCTACACCTTC. Full variable domain (outside the CDR3, taken from reference TRBV29-1 and TRBJ1-2): SAVISQKPSRDICQRGTSLTIQCQVDSQVTMMFWYRQQPGQSLTLIATANQGSEATYESGFVIDKFPISRPNLTFSTLTVSNMSPEDSSIYLCSVEVQAYGYTFGSGTRLTVV.

This clone was observed a few times. The rearrangement joins TRBV6-1 to TRBJ2-4; D unclear. Germline V gives CDR1 MNHNS, CDR2 SASEGT. The V end lost 5 bases, the J end lost 7 bases, and 18 bases lay between the germline ends. CDR3 length: 15 residues. The chain's CDR3 is CASSSYGVVRNIQYF. The CDR3 bases are TGTGCCAGCAGTTCCTATGGGGTGGTCCGGAACATTCAGTACTTC.

This clone was counted only a few times. V usage is TRBV5-4 and J usage is TRBJ2-1; 13 bases fit TRBD2. Germline CDR1 is SGHNT and CDR2 is YYREEE (reference sequence). This CDR3 has 15 amino acids. V dropped 1 base and J dropped 6; count of bases not matched to a gene: 1. In DNA, the CDR3 is TGTGCCAGCAGCTTGACTAGCGGGGGGGCCAATGAGCAGTTCTTC. Translation: CASSLTSGGANEQFF. Drawing the rest from reference TRBV5-4 and TRBJ2-1, the complete variable domain is ETGVTQSPTHLIKTRGQQVTLRCSSQSGHNTVSWYQQALGQGPQFIFQYYREEENGRGNFPPRFSGLQFPNYSSELNVNALELDDSALYLCASSLTSGGANEQFFGPGTRLTVL.

The gene calls are TRBV29-1 and TRBJ2-1, with 9 bases matching TRBD2. In germline, CDR1 is SQVTM, CDR2 ANQGSEA. The V and J ends lost 6 bases and 0 bases, in that order; junction bases with no gene match: 9. CDR3 length: 16 residues. CDR3 amino acids: CSVKGTSTSSYNEQFF. The CDR3, as DNA: TGCAGCGTGAAGGGGACTAGCACGAGCTCCTACAATGAGCAGTTCTTC.

The CDR3 spells CASSPGGDRGYNEQFF. In DNA, the CDR3 is TGTGCCAGCAGCCCGGGCGGCGACAGAGGATACAATGAGCAGTTCTTC. This chain links TRBV5-4 with TRBJ2-1; D might be TRBD1 (5 bases). The CDR3 consists of 16 residues. Trimming left V 4 bases short and J 4 bases short, with 18 bases between. Germline CDR1 reads SGHNT; CDR2 reads YYREEE (reference sequence).

This clone showed up just a few times. This chain uses TRBV27 with TRBJ1-1; D might be TRBD1 (5 bases). Trimming removed 3 bases from V and 3 bases from J, with 14 bases in between. The V gene's germline CDR1 is MNHEY and CDR2 SMNVEV (reference sequence). CDR3 size: 15 residues. The CDR3 DNA reads TGTGCCAGCAGTTTCGTTGGGGCCTGGGACACTGAAGCTTTCTTT. It specifies CASSFVGAWDTEAFF.

The V gene is TRBV28, the J gene TRBJ2-3, with TRBD2 matching over 10 bases. The CDR3 consists of 16 residues. The V gene end was trimmed by 4 bases and the J gene end by 6 bases; junction bases not matched to a gene: 10. Germline CDR1 and CDR2: MDHEN and SYDVKM. The CDR3 loop is CASSSAGAGGRDTQYF. The CDR3 DNA follows: TGTGCCAGCAGTTCCGCGGGAGCGGGGGGGCGTGATACGCAGTATTTT.

The V call is TRBV4-1, the J call TRBJ1-5, with no clear D. The CDR3 spans 13 residues. Germline V gene sequence: CDR1 MGHRA, CDR2 YSYEKL. V lost 0 bases to trimming and J lost 9 bases, with 9 bases between them. CDR3 sequence (DNA): TGCGCCAGCAGCCAAGAGGTCGAGCTGCCCCAGCATTTT. Protein product: CASSQEVELPQHF.

This clone appeared a few times. The genes are TRBV7-2 and TRBJ1-5; TRBD1 matches at 7 bases. Germline-derived CDR1 and CDR2 are SGHTA and FQGNSA. V was pared by 3 bases and J by 7 bases, with 0 bases of the junction left unmatched. The CDR3 has 12 residues. CDR3 DNA: TGTGCCAGCAGCTTCAGGGGGCAGCCCCAGCATTTT. Its translation: CASSFRGQPQHF.

The chain recombines TRBV5-1 with TRBJ2-6; maybe TRBD1 (6 bases). V shed 0 bases and J shed 1 base, with 14 bases lying between them. CDR3 length equals 18 residues. The V gene's germline CDR1 is SGHRS and CDR2 YFSETQ. The CDR3 DNA reads TGCGCCAGCAGCTTGGTTGGGCAGGGGTCGTCTGGGGCCAACGTCCTGACTTTC. It is translated as CASSLVGQGSSGANVLTF.

The gene calls are TRBV28 and TRBJ2-1; TRBD2 matches at 11 bases. Germline CDR1 is MDHEN and CDR2 is SYDVKM. With V trimmed by 3 bases and J by 9 bases, 7 bases remained unmatched. The length of the CDR3 is 15 residues. Here the CDR3 reads CASSLGTSGLPEQFF. CDR3 nucleotide sequence: TGTGCCAGCAGTTTGGGGACTAGCGGCCTCCCTGAGCAGTTCTTC.

The chain uses TRBV15 and TRBJ1-5; 9 bases align to TRBD1. This CDR3 has 18 residues. After removal of 5 bases from V and 1 base from J, the junction contained 12 bases not matched to a gene. CDR1 is LNHNV, CDR2 YYDKDF, per germline (reference sequence). In DNA, the CDR3 is TGTGCCACCAGCGGGGGACCCAGGACAGGGGTAAGCAATCAGCCCCAGCATTTT. This sequence encodes CATSGGPRTGVSNQPQHF.

The table lists this clone with a few counts. V and J are TRBV18 and TRBJ2-3; weak D call: TRBD2 (6 bases). Germline CDR1 and CDR2: KGHSH and LQKENI. Trimming took 3 bases from V and 4 from J, leaving 17 bases between them. This CDR3 has 16 amino acids. DNA of the CDR3: TGTGCCAGCTCACCCCGGGACTCCCGGGGCCCAGATACGCAGTATTTT. This codes for CASSPRDSRGPDTQYF.